This T cell receptor (beta chain) was observed in a study of shared clonotypes between healthy human individuals. The repertoire was sequenced with immunoSEQ multiplex PCR; TCRdb's copy has only in-frame clones and lacks some. The sample includes roughly 2,300,000 clones, around 93% of them seen just once. About this clone: The identical CDR3 is also encoded by other nucleotide sequences in the sample.

Trimming cost V 0 bases and J 0 bases, with 8 bases left between them. The length of the CDR3 is 15 residues. The germline CDR1 and CDR2 sequences are SGDLS and YYNGEE. This chain joins TRBV9 and TRBJ2-3; D may be TRBD2 (5 bases). What was sequenced was naive CD4+ T cells from PBMCs. The sample's subset: CD45RA+ positively selected. This receptor was taken from a man aged 18-30 years in good health. Some clones in this sample may be carry-over from other donors' samples. In DNA form, the CDR3 reads TGTGCCAGCAGCGTAGATCGCGGGAGCACAGATACGCAGTATTTT. This gives the protein CASSVDRGSTDTQYF.